These 18 T cell receptor beta chains were sequenced from one sample in a study of T cells after yellow fever vaccination. TCRdb used MiXCR to reprocess the 5' RACE reads, holding one entry per CDR3 protein. The table shows a few hundred thousand distinct CDR3 sequences, with roughly 4% occurring only once. This material consisted of PBMCs, taken on the day of the yellow fever booster vaccination. The receptors stem from a man between 18 and 35 years old who received the YFV17D yellow fever vaccine.

This clonotype appeared many times. This rearrangement joins TRBV2 to TRBJ2-5, with 7 bases matching TRBD2. Germline loops: CDR1 SNHLY, CDR2 FYNNEI. The CDR3 has 13 amino acids. Germline trimming cut 7 bases from V and 3 bases from J; bases unmatched to any gene: 5. CDR3: CASTSGREETQYF. The CDR3 DNA sequence: TGTGCCAGCACCTCTGGGAGGGAAGAGACCCAGTACTTC.

The sample holds a few counts of this clonotype. V and J are TRBV5-1 and TRBJ1-1; D is ambiguous. Germline V lookup: CDR1 SGHRS, CDR2 YFSETQ. The V end lost 3 bases, the J end lost 8 bases, and 11 bases lay between the germline ends. The CDR3 is made up of 12 amino acids. CDR3 coding DNA: TGCGCCAGCAGCTCCGGACGGGCCGAAGCTTTCTTT. Encoded protein: CASSSGRAEAFF. The full variable domain, its missing parts supplied by reference TRBV5-1 and TRBJ1-1, is KAGVTQTPRYLIKTRGQQVTLSCSPISGHRSVSWYQQTPGQGLQFLFEYFSETQRNKGNFPGRFSGRQFSNSRSEMNVSTLELGDSALYLCASSSGRAEAFFGQGTRLTVV.

This clonotype was detected many times. The genes are TRBV20-1 and TRBJ2-1; 8 bases are shared with TRBD2. Germline V lookup: CDR1 DFQATT, CDR2 SNEGSKA (reference sequence). The CDR3 loop spans 14 amino acids. V shed 1 base and J 2 bases; nucleotides not matched to a gene: 1. The CDR3 is CSARAGGAYNEQFF. In nucleotides, the CDR3 is TGCAGTGCTAGAGCGGGGGGGGCCTACAATGAGCAGTTCTTC.

This clonotype was observed many times. This chain joins TRBV6-5 and TRBJ2-1; the D call may be TRBD1 or TRBD2 (5 bases each). The V end was cut by 6 bases, the J end by 2 bases, with 14 bases between. This CDR3 contains 15 residues. Germline CDR1 MNHEY, CDR2 SVGAGI. In nucleotides, the CDR3 is TGTGCCAGCAGGGCCGGGGACGCCGCCTACAATGAGCAGTTCTTC. It encodes CASRAGDAAYNEQFF.

This clonotype was counted between two and nine times. This chain connects TRBV20-1 to TRBJ1-2; 7 bases agree with TRBD1. Germline trimming cut 6 bases from V and 6 bases from J; bases unmatched to any gene: 7. The CDR3 totals 12 residues. The germline V gene encodes CDR1 DFQATT and CDR2 SNEGSKA (reference sequence). CDR3 DNA: TGCAGTGCAACAGGGGAATTAGATGGCTACACCTTC. Its protein product is CSATGELDGYTF.

This sequence joins TRBV20-1 and TRBJ2-7; the D is unclear. The V gene lost 6 bases and the J gene lost 4 bases, with 10 bases spanning the gap. The CDR3 loop spans 11 amino acids. Germline CDR1 is DFQATT and CDR2 is SNEGSKA (reference sequence). The CDR3 sequence is CSAKKSYEQYF. The CDR3 nucleotides are TGCAGTGCGAAAAAATCGTACGAGCAGTACTTC.

This chain connects TRBV4-1 to TRBJ1-1; D call uncertain. The CDR3 has 14 amino acids. Between the trimmed V and J ends, which lost 1 base and 4 bases, there was a span of 10 bases. Germline V gene lookup returns CDR1 MGHRA and CDR2 YSYEKL. The CDR3 reads CASSQVGYGTEAFF. The CDR3 nucleotides read TGCGCCAGCAGCCAAGTCGGGTATGGCACTGAAGCTTTCTTT.

This chain uses TRBV7-6 with TRBJ2-7; TRBD1 matches at 7 bases. CDR1 is SGHVS, CDR2 FNYEAQ, per germline. This CDR3 is built from 15 residues. The trim removed 4 bases at V and 6 bases at J, leaving 12 bases unmatched. The CDR3 nucleotides are TGTGCCAGCAGCTCGACAGGGCCCCTTCCGGGCGAGCAGTACTTC. Translation gives CASSSTGPLPGEQYF.

This clonotype was seen more than once but under ten times. The chain couples TRBV6-6 to TRBJ2-6; D remains ambiguous. The CDR3 covers 14 residues. Germline-derived CDR1 and CDR2 are MNHNY and SVGAGI (reference sequence). V lost 8 bases to trimming and J lost 0 bases, with 8 bases between them. In DNA form, the CDR3 reads TGTGCCAGCGGGGTGAGCTCTGGGGCCAACGTCCTGACTTTC. It is translated as CASGVSSGANVLTF.

This clonotype came up many times. This chain uses TRBV5-1 with TRBJ1-1; D is unresolved. The germline V gene encodes CDR1 SGHRS and CDR2 YFSETQ. Between the trimmed V and J ends, which lost 0 bases and 1 base, there was a span of 7 bases. The CDR3 loop spans 14 amino acids. CDR3 amino acids: CASSLDSANTEAFF. CDR3 coding DNA: TGCGCCAGCAGCTTGGACAGTGCGAACACTGAAGCTTTCTTT.

The CDR3 is CASREIGQGSNSPLHF. The CDR3 nucleotides are TGCGCCAGCAGGGAAATCGGACAGGGGAGTAATTCACCCCTCCACTTT. The chain couples TRBV5-1 to TRBJ1-6; 9 bases fit TRBD1. After removal of 5 bases from V and 6 bases from J, the junction contained 9 bases not matched to a gene. Germline CDR1 and CDR2: SGHRS and YFSETQ. The CDR3 is made up of 16 amino acids.

Only a few counts were recorded for this clonotype. The rearrangement joins TRBV28 to TRBJ2-7, with D unresolved. In germline, CDR1 is MDHEN, CDR2 SYDVKM. The length of the CDR3 is 13 residues. Trimming removed 2 bases from V and 2 bases from J, with 7 bases in between. The CDR3 region has the DNA TGTGCCAGCAGTTTAGGAAGTCCCTACGAGCAGTACGTC. Translating gives CASSLGSPYEQYV.

This clonotype was detected ten times or more. The gene calls are TRBV23-1 and TRBJ2-2; 9 nucleotides align to TRBD1. TRBV23-1 is noted as an ORF with a role that remains uncertain. Trimming took 3 bases from V and 0 from J; bases not matched to a gene: 17. CDR3 length: 21 amino acids. In DNA form, the CDR3 reads TGCGCCAGCAGTCAGCGACTACGGGACAGGGCGTCTGTTGCGAACACCGGGGAGCTGTTTTTT. It encodes CASSQRLRDRASVANTGELFF.

Ten or more counts support this clonotype. The V gene is TRBV29-1, the J gene TRBJ2-7; D gene ambiguous. Germline CDR1 is SQVTM and CDR2 is ANQGSEA. V lost 4 bases and J lost 1, with 5 bases in between. This CDR3 spans 11 amino acids. CDR3 bases: TGCAGCGTTGGGGTTTCCTACGAGCAGTACTTC. Protein sequence: CSVGVSYEQYF.

This clonotype has at least ten counts. The CDR3 DNA sequence: TGTGCCAGCAGTCTTCAACTAGTGGCGGGGTCCGAGCAGTACTTC. Residues: CASSLQLVAGSEQYF. This chain joins TRBV12-3 or TRBV12-4 and TRBJ2-7; D is possibly TRBD2 (6 bases). V dropped 5 bases and J dropped 6 bases, with 20 bases sitting between them. The CDR3 has 15 residues.

The table lists this clonotype with many counts. The V call is TRBV5-6, the J call TRBJ1-5, with D hard to call. Deletions cut 3 bases from V and 9 bases from J, with 10 bases between. Germline CDR1 is SGHDT and CDR2 is YYEEEE. This CDR3 contains 12 residues. This CDR3 reads CASSSLDGPQHF. The CDR3 DNA reads as TGTGCCAGCAGCTCATTGGATGGGCCCCAGCATTTT.

The sample holds many counts of this clonotype. The chain couples TRBV9 to TRBJ2-1; 13 nucleotides agree with TRBD2. CDR1 is SGDLS and CDR2 is YYNGEE in the germline V gene. CDR3 size: 18 residues. J lost 9 bases, V lost 1 base, and 13 bases had no gene match. CDR3 in DNA: TGTGCCAGCAGCGTAACTCCCGGACTAGCGGGGGATGTAAGTGAGCAGTTCTTC. Residues: CASSVTPGLAGDVSEQFF.

In its sample, this clonotype was seen many times. The chain recombines TRBV20-1 with TRBJ1-6; TRBD1 matches 12 bases. CDR1 and CDR2 (germline): DFQATT, SNEGSKA (reference sequence). CDR3 length: 15 amino acids. J gave up 4 bases and V 6 bases, and 4 bases lay outside the gene matches. The chain's CDR3 is CSARDRGPYNSPLHF. In nucleotides, the CDR3 is TGCAGTGCGAGGGACAGGGGGCCGTATAATTCACCCCTCCACTTT.